The 26 T cell receptor beta chains below were found in one sample sequenced in a study of early T cells in non-severe SARS-CoV-2 infection. MiXCR, run by TCRdb on the 5' RACE reads, gives a single entry per CDR3 protein. The repertoire has about 130,000 distinct CDR3 sequences, under 15% of them found once; the top ten carry 20% to 25%. What was sequenced was whole blood. All receptors come from an adult who was a healthcare worker with PCR-confirmed SARS-CoV-2 infection or an uninfected control (not recorded which).

This clonotype was seen only a few times. J is TRBJ2-3 and V is TRBV5-1; 8 bases are shared with TRBD2. Trimming at V came to 0 bases and at J to 4 bases, leaving 10 bases not matched to a gene. The CDR3 has 17 amino acids. Germline values: CDR1 SGHRS, CDR2 YFSETQ. The CDR3 coding sequence is TGCGCCAGCAGCTTGGCCGGTGATAGCGGGGCGTCAGATACGCAGTATTTT. Residues: CASSLAGDSGASDTQYF.

Only a few counts were recorded for this clonotype. The chain is built from TRBV12-3 or TRBV12-4 and TRBJ2-7; tentatively, D is TRBD1 (6 bases). V lost 6 bases, J lost 3 bases, and 15 bases lay in between. The CDR3 loop spans 14 amino acids. CDR3 region: CASSPDSGGYEQYF. Written as DNA, the CDR3 is TGTGCCAGCAGCCCGGACAGCGGAGGCTACGAGCAGTACTTC.

A few counts support this clonotype. The chain recombines TRBV30 with TRBJ1-6, with D perhaps TRBD1 (5 bases). The V gene's germline CDR1 is GTSNPN and CDR2 SVGIG (reference sequence). V shed 3 bases and J shed 4 bases, with 10 bases lying between them. CDR3 size: 14 residues. CDR3 DNA sequence: TGTGCCTGGAGGACGGGGGGTTATAATTCACCCCTCCACTTT. This translates into CAWRTGGYNSPLHF.

V and J are TRBV11-2 and TRBJ2-3; D remains ambiguous. The CDR3 extends over 14 amino acids. The V and J ends lost 5 bases and 0 bases respectively, with 9 bases between them. Germline V gene lookup returns CDR1 SGHAT and CDR2 FQNNGV. CDR3 protein: CASSVDKSTDTQYF. The CDR3 DNA reads as TGTGCCAGCAGCGTCGACAAGAGCACAGATACGCAGTATTTT.

This clonotype turned up a few times. The chain has TRBV5-1 and TRBJ1-2; no clear D gene. Trimming removed 1 base at V and 2 bases at J, with 6 bases between. This CDR3 contains 13 residues. CDR1 and CDR2 (germline): SGHRS, YFSETQ. The CDR3 DNA reads as TGCGCCAGCAGCTTGTCCGAGAACTATGGCTACACCTTC. This codes for CASSLSENYGYTF.

Here the CDR3 DNA reads TGTGCCAGCAGCCCGGGAAGCTTTAAGGAGACCCAGTACTTC. This codes for CASSPGSFKETQYF. The rearrangement links TRBV7-9 to TRBJ2-5; D is perhaps TRBD2 (5 bases). V was shortened by 5 bases and J by 5 bases, with 15 bases between the two germline ends. Germline V CDR1 and CDR2: SEHNR, FQNEAQ (reference sequence). The CDR3 contains 14 residues.

This clonotype was observed a few times. The chain carries TRBV20-1 and TRBJ1-4; D is uncertain. CDR1 is DFQATT and CDR2 is SNEGSKA in the germline V gene (reference sequence). The CDR3 spans 13 residues. The V gene lost 4 bases and the J gene lost 8 bases, with 14 bases spanning the gap. In DNA, the CDR3 is TGCAGTGCTACGGACGGAGTAGTAGAAAAACTGTTTTTT. Encoded protein: CSATDGVVEKLFF.

The V and J genes are TRBV4-1 and TRBJ2-7; D gene unclear. Germline V gene sequence: CDR1 MGHRA, CDR2 YSYEKL. The CDR3 has 14 residues. Deletions cut 0 bases from V and 0 bases from J, with 6 bases between. Here the CDR3 DNA reads TGCGCCAGCAGCCAAGACGGCAGCTCCTACGAGCAGTACTTC. It codes for CASSQDGSSYEQYF.

V is TRBV7-6 and J is TRBJ2-5; D possibly corresponds to TRBD2 (6 bases). Trimming cost V 5 bases and J 3 bases, with 25 bases left between them. Germline V gene lookup returns CDR1 SGHVS and CDR2 FNYEAQ. The CDR3 is 18 amino acids. The CDR3 region is CASSPGGWAGIKEETQYF. CDR3 DNA: TGTGCCAGCAGCCCCGGCGGTTGGGCGGGGATTAAAGAAGAGACCCAGTACTTC.

The V and J genes are TRBV30 and TRBJ1-2; D is unresolved. The CDR3 is 14 amino acids. V shed 4 bases and J shed 5 bases, with 17 bases lying between them. Germline CDR1 and CDR2: GTSNPN and SVGIG (reference sequence). CDR3 protein: CAWTQNLRRYGYTF. As DNA, the CDR3 is TGTGCCTGGACCCAGAATCTGCGCAGATATGGCTACACCTTC.

In this sample, this clonotype turned up many times. The rearrangement uses TRBV12-3 or TRBV12-4 and TRBJ1-2; D remains unclear. V was shortened by 1 base and J by 1 base, with 7 bases between the two germline ends. The CDR3 loop spans 14 amino acids. The CDR3: CASSLGQNNYGYTF. The CDR3 DNA sequence: TGTGCCAGCAGTTTAGGCCAGAATAACTATGGCTACACCTTC.

This rearrangement joins TRBV4-1 to TRBJ1-4; the D gene is possibly TRBD1 (5 bases). Germline values: CDR1 MGHRA, CDR2 YSYEKL. Trimming took off 3 bases at V and 0 bases at J, with 11 bases between the two ends. The CDR3 consists of 16 residues. CDR3 protein: CASSQQQVTTNEKLFF. The CDR3, as DNA: TGCGCCAGCAGCCAGCAACAGGTTACAACTAATGAAAAACTGTTTTTT.

This clonotype came up a few times. The rearrangement uses TRBV10-2 and TRBJ2-5; perhaps TRBD2 as D (6 bases). V shed 0 bases and J shed 7 bases, with 9 bases lying between them. The germline V gene encodes CDR1 WSHSY and CDR2 SAAADI. This CDR3 region has 13 residues. Here the CDR3 DNA reads TGCGCCAGCAGTGAGTCGGTGGAGGGGACCCAGTACTTC. Encoded protein: CASSESVEGTQYF.

This chain joins TRBV5-5 and TRBJ2-2, with a tentative D call TRBD1 (6 bases). V dropped 3 bases and J dropped 9 bases, with 15 bases sitting between them. Germline values: CDR1 SGHKS, CDR2 YYEKEE (reference sequence). The CDR3 loop spans 14 amino acids. The CDR3, as DNA: TGTGCCAGCAGCTGGGGGCAGGGAACCAGGGAGCTGTTTTTT. This sequence encodes CASSWGQGTRELFF.

V and J are TRBV27 and TRBJ2-1; D is ambiguous. This CDR3 region has 15 residues. Trimming left V 0 bases short and J 9 bases short, with 15 bases between. Germline CDR1 MNHEY, CDR2 SMNVEV (reference sequence). Here the CDR3 reads CASSLSVVGVAEQFF. The CDR3 region has the DNA TGTGCCAGCAGTTTATCAGTAGTAGGAGTAGCTGAGCAGTTCTTC.

The chain joins TRBV18 to TRBJ2-3; D is uncertain. Trimming shortened V by 1 base and J by 13 bases, and 15 bases separated the two germline ends. The CDR3 is 13 residues long. Germline CDR1 reads KGHSH; CDR2 reads LQKENI. In DNA form, the CDR3 reads TGTGCCAGCTCACCACTATCCGTGGGGTTGGAGTATTTT. It translates to CASSPLSVGLEYF. Together with reference TRBV18 and TRBJ2-3, the CDR3 gives the full variable domain: NAGVMQNPRHLVRRRGQEARLRCSPMKGHSHVYWYRQLPEEGLKFMVYLQKENIIDESGMPKERFSAEFPKEGPSILRIQQVVRGDSAAYFCASSPLSVGLEYFGPGTRLTVL.

In its sample, this clonotype was seen a few times. This rearrangement joins TRBV19 to TRBJ2-1; perhaps D is TRBD1 or TRBD2 (5 bases each). Germline V CDR1 and CDR2: LNHDA, SQIVND (reference sequence). CDR3 length: 17 residues. Trimming stripped 5 bases from V and 6 bases from J, with 23 bases between. CDR3 nucleotide sequence: TGTGCCAGTAGTTCCGCCCGTCGGGGCACCTGGGGCAATGAGCAGTTCTTC. Protein sequence: CASSSARRGTWGNEQFF.

This chain joins TRBV7-9 and TRBJ1-2, with a weak D call TRBD1 (6 bases). CDR3 length: 15 amino acids. Germline CDR1 and CDR2: SEHNR and FQNEAQ (reference sequence). Trimming shortened V by 1 base and J by 6 bases, and 15 bases separated the two germline ends. The CDR3 spells CASSLGTLTGNGYTF. The CDR3 DNA reads as TGTGCCAGCAGCTTAGGGACTCTTACAGGGAATGGCTACACCTTC. The whole variable domain, remainder taken from reference TRBV7-9 and TRBJ1-2, is DTGVSQNPRHKITKRGQNVTFRCDPISEHNRLYWYRQTLGQGPEFLTYFQNEAQLEKSRLLSDRFSAERPKGSFSTLEIQRTEQGDSAMYLCASSLGTLTGNGYTFGSGTRLTVV.

The CDR3 loop reads CASSYLIPRQGHQPQHF. The CDR3 bases are TGTGCCAGCAGTTACTTGATCCCTAGGCAGGGCCATCAGCCCCAGCATTTT. The rearrangement links TRBV6-7 to TRBJ1-5; D might be TRBD1 (5 bases). TRBV6-7 is classed as an ORF, of uncertain function. The V end was cut by 1 base, the J end by 5 bases, with 18 bases between. The CDR3 spans 17 residues.

This clonotype was observed a handful of times. The CDR3 is CASSLAGSNYGYTF. CDR3 in DNA: TGTGCCAGCAGCTTGGCCGGCAGTAACTATGGCTACACCTTC. The J gene is TRBJ1-2, the V gene TRBV5-4; no definite D call. The V end was cut by 0 bases, the J end by 1 base, with 7 bases between. Germline-derived CDR1 and CDR2 are SGHNT and YYREEE (reference sequence). This CDR3 spans 14 amino acids.

This clonotype was recorded at least ten times. The CDR3 sequence is CASSFGQGEGYTF. Here the CDR3 DNA reads TGTGCCAGCAGCTTTGGACAGGGCGAGGGCTACACCTTC. This chain links TRBV7-8 with TRBJ1-2; 8 bases align to TRBD1. V shed 3 bases, J shed 8 bases, and the junction held 5 bases outside the gene matches. The CDR3 is 13 residues long. Germline CDR1 SGHVS, CDR2 FQNEAQ.

The chain couples TRBV7-7 to TRBJ2-5; D unresolved. The germline CDR1 and CDR2 sequences are SSHAT and FNYEAQ (reference sequence). With 6 bases removed from V and 3 bases from J, the gap between germline ends came to 11 bases. The length of the CDR3 is 13 residues. The CDR3 DNA follows: TGTGCCAGCAGTTTTAGGCCCGAAGAGACCCAGTACTTC. This encodes CASSFRPEETQYF.

As concerns this clonotype: The CDR3 carries no conserved terminal phenylalanine or tryptophan, so it likely arises from a read error. The V gene is TRBV7-6, the J gene TRBJ1-1; D is unresolved. Germline CDR1 reads SGHVS; CDR2 reads FNYEAQ. Trimming pared 5 bases from V and 1 base from J, leaving 8 bases between. There are 13 residues in the CDR3. Here the CDR3 reads CASSTSRNTEAFL. For the CDR3, the DNA is TGTGCCAGCAGCACGTCGAGGAACACTGAAGCTTTCCTT.

V and J are TRBV20-1 and TRBJ2-3; TRBD2 matches 10 bases. Per germline, CDR1 DFQATT and CDR2 SNEGSKA (reference sequence). The CDR3 extends over 12 amino acids. Trimming cost V 5 bases and J 5 bases; bases outside gene matches: 1. CDR3 sequence: CSALAGGDTQYF. In DNA, the CDR3 is TGCAGTGCTTTAGCGGGGGGAGATACGCAGTATTTT.

The chain is built from TRBV21-1 and TRBJ1-1; TRBD1 is the table's D call, not checked against the DNA. TRBV21-1 is shown as a pseudogene. CDR3 length equals 18 residues. CDR3 sequence reads: CASSKARGVSSMNTEAFF. CDR3 nucleotide sequence: TGTGCCAGCAGCAAAGCGAGGGGGGTATCGTCCATGAACACTGAAGCTTTCTTT.

The table lists this clonotype with a few counts. CDR3 DNA: TGTGCCGGGAGGGGTTCCACCGGGGAGCTGTTTTTT. Translating gives CAGRGSTGELFF. The chain carries TRBV7-9 and TRBJ2-2, with 7 nucleotides matching TRBD2. Trimming took 11 bases from V and 4 from J; bases not matched to a gene: 4. This CDR3 comprises 12 residues. From germline, CDR1 is SEHNR and CDR2 FQNEAQ (reference sequence).